This TCR beta chain was profiled in a study of CD8+CD57+ T cells in acquired aplastic anemia (dated by TCRdb to between 2018 and 2020). With regard to the full study: A mean of about 3.2 ug of DNA, ranging from about 0.2 to 27.4 ug, was extracted from sorted CD4+ and CD8+ cells. A CD8+CD57+ expansion meant a frequency higher than the mean frequency seen in healthy subjects. Paper-wide results and their limitations: Twenty-nine CD8+ CDR3 sequences were shared between patients and controls but appeared highly expressed in patients and within their immunodominant clones. No significant difference in CD8+ Simpson's diversity was found between patients and healthy controls (P=0.060).

TCR beta VDJ combination and CDR3 sequence profiling used genomic DNA as the template. TCR repertoire sequencing was run on an Illumina HiSeq 2000. The original methods were these. Repertoires were assessed using TRBV/TRBJ rearrangement plots, CDR3 size and DJ length profiles, and Simpson's diversity index. The immunodominant clone was defined as the most abundant DNA sequence in deep sequencing data. CDR3 amino acid sequences were checked for sharing across subjects and were also compared against the VDJdb database and published repertoires. In-frame beta chains were kept once TCRdb had trimmed the public reads at Q25 with fastp and called clones with MiXCR. CDR3 protein duplicates are merged, each entry listing the most common genes and DNA. V and J calls and clone size were set by TCRdb, not the authors. The sample table lists roughly 500,000 distinct CDR3 sequences, around a third of them with a count of one. 0.75% to 0.95% of the sample comes from the top ten.

A few counts support this clonotype. There is no known antigen for this receptor. The input lacks base qualities; no much larger clone sits a single base away. The patients picked for sequencing were ones in whom flow cytometry had shown an expansion of CD8+CD57+ cells. Every patient had a diagnosis of severe acquired aplastic anemia based on International Study of Aplastic Anemia and Agranulocytosis and Camitta criteria. No therapy had been received by the patients at the time of blood sampling. In the study, sorted CD4+ and CD8+ blood T cells from patients with severe aplastic anemia and from healthy subjects underwent deep sequencing of TCR repertoires. In the USA, patient enrollment took place under clinicaltrials.gov protocols 00001620, 01623167, 00001397, 00071045, 00081523 and 00961064. Ficoll-Paque density gradient centrifugation was used to isolate peripheral blood mononuclear cells. CD4+ and CD8+ T cells were sorted by FACS or magnetic beads before DNA extraction.

For CDR1 and CDR2, the germline V gene (reference sequence) lists LNHDA and SQIVND. Counted from cysteine to phenylalanine, this CDR3 has 12 amino acids. Only the CDR3 region is kept as DNA, spanning 36 bases read in frame from base 1. V is clipped by 1 base and J by 9 bases, and the sequence between their germline boundaries is 7 bases long. The clonotype originates from a human donor with aplastic anemia. The chain is made from TRBV19 and TRBJ2-1; no confident D gene assignment can be made. Sequencing was done on a sample of sorted CD4+, CD8+, or CD8+CD57+ T cells (not recorded which) from PBMCs. The CDR3 protein: CASSIAPFEQFF. In nucleotides, the sequence is TGTGCCAGTAGTATAGCCCCTTTTGAGCAGTTCTTC. This CDR3, with the reference TRBV19 and TRBJ2-1 proteins standing in past its ends, gives the full variable domain DGGITQSPKYLFRKEGQNVTLSCEQNLNHDAMYWYRQDPGQGLRLIYYSQIVNDFQKGDIAEGYSVSREKKESFPLTVTSAQKNPTAFYLCASSIAPFEQFFGPGTRLTVL.